This entry features one TCR beta chain sequence. Its specificity is unknown. This CDR3 comprises 15 residues. Germline CDR1 LNHDA, CDR2 SQIVND (reference sequence). With 3 bases removed from V and 2 bases from J, the gap between germline ends came to 11 bases. The assay was immunoSEQ multiplex PCR, and TCRdb's table has in-frame clones only and misses some. This sample has some 23,000 clones, with almost 85% found just once. This specimen comes from a study of graft-versus-host responses after intestinal transplantation. Sequences were derived from unstimulated CD8+ T cells sorted from spleen or lymph node cells, sampled before transplant. The rearrangement uses TRBV19 and TRBJ1-5; possible D gene TRBD1, 5 bases. The clonotype was recovered from a human donor who was the organ donor for an intestinal transplant. The CDR3 DNA follows: TGTGCCAGTAGTATCTGGCAGGGAGGCAATCAGCCCCAGCATTTT. Translation gives CASSIWQGGNQPQHF.